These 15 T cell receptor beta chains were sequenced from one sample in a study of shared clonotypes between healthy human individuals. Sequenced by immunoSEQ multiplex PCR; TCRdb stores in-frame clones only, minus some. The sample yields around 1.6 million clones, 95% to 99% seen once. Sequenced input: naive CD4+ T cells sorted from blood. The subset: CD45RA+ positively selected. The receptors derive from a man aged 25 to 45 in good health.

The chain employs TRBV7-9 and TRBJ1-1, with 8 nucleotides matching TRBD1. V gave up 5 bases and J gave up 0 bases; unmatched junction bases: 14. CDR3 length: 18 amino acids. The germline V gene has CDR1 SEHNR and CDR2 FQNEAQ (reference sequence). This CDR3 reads CASSPKRQGARVNTEAFF. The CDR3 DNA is TGTGCCAGCAGCCCAAAGCGGCAGGGGGCGCGGGTGAACACTGAAGCTTTCTTT.

The CDR3 sequence is CASSLPVYNEQFF. The CDR3 nucleotides read TGCGCCAGCAGCTTGCCCGTCTACAATGAGCAGTTCTTC. The chain links TRBV5-1 to TRBJ2-1; D call uncertain. V was clipped by 1 base and J by 3 bases, with 5 bases between them. This CDR3 region has 13 residues. CDR1 and CDR2 (germline): SGHRS, YFSETQ.

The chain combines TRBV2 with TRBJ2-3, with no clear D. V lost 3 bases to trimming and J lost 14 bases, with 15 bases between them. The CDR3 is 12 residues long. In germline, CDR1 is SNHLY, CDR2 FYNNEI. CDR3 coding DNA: TGTGCCAGCAGTGATGTCCTCTTAGAACCGTATTTT. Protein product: CASSDVLLEPYF.

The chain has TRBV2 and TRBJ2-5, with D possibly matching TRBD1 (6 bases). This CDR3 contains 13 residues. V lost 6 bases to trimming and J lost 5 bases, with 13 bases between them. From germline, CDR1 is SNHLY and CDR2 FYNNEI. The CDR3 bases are TGTGCCAGCAGAGCGGACAGCGAGGAGACCCAGTACTTC. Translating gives CASRADSEETQYF.

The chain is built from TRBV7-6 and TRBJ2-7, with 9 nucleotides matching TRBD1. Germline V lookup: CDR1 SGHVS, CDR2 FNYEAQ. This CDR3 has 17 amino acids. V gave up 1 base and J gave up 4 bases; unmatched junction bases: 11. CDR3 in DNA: TGTGCCAGCAGCTTAGTGTACAGGGGGCGCATTGGATACGAGCAGTACTTC. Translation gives CASSLVYRGRIGYEQYF.

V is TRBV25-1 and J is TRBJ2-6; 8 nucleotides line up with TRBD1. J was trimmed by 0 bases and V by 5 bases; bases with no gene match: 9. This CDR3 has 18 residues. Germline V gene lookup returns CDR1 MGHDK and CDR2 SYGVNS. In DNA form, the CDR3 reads TGTGCCAGCAGTCCCCGACAGGGGCTCACCTCTGGGGCCAACGTCCTGACTTTC. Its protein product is CASSPRQGLTSGANVLTF.

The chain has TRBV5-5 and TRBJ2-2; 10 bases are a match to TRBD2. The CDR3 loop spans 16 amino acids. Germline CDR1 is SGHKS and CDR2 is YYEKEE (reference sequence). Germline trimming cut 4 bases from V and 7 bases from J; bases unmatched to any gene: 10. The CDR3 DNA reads TGTGCCAGCAGCCAGGAGAGCGGGAGGGCCGTCGGGGAGCTGTTTTTT. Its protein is CASSQESGRAVGELFF.

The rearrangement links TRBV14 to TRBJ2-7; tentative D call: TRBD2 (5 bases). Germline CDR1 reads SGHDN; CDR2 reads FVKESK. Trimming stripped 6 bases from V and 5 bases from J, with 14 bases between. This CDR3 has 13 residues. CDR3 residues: CASRPIGSNEQYF. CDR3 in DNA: TGTGCCAGCAGACCCATTGGGAGTAACGAGCAGTACTTC. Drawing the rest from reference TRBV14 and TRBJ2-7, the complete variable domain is EAGVTQFPSHSVIEKGQTVTLRCDPISGHDNLYWYRRVMGKEIKFLLHFVKESKQDESGMPNNRFLAERTGGTYSTLKVQPAELEDSGVYFCASRPIGSNEQYFGPGTRLTVT.

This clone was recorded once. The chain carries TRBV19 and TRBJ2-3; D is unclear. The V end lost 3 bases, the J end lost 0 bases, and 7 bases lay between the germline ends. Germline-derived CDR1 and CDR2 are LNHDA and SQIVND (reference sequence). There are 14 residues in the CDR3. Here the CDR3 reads CASSMRWSTDTQYF. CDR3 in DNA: TGTGCCAGTAGTATGCGGTGGAGCACAGATACGCAGTATTTT.

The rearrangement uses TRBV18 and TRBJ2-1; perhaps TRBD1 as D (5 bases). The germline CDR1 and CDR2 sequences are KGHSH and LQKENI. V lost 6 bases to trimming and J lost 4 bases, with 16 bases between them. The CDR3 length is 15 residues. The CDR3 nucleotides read TGTGCCAGCTCCCCCCCTTGTAGGGGTTACAATGAGCAGTTCTTC. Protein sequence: CASSPPCRGYNEQFF.

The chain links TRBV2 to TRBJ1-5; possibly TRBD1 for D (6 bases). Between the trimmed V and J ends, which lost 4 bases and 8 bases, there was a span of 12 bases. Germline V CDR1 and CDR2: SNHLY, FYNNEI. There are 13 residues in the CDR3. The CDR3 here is CASSATGFKPQHF. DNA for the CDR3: TGTGCCAGCAGTGCAACAGGGTTTAAGCCCCAGCATTTT. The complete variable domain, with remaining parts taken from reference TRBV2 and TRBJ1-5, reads EPEVTQTPSHQVTQMGQEVILRCVPISNHLYFYWYRQILGQKVEFLVSFYNNEISEKSEIFDDQFSVERPDGSNFTLKIRSTKLEDSAMYFCASSATGFKPQHFGDGTRLSIL.

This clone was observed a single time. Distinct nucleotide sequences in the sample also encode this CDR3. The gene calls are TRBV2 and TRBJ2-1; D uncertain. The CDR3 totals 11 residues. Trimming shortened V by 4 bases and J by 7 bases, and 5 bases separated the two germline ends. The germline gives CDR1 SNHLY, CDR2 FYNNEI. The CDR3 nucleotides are TGTGCCAGCAGTGGATATAATGAGCAGTTCTTC. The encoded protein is CASSGYNEQFF.

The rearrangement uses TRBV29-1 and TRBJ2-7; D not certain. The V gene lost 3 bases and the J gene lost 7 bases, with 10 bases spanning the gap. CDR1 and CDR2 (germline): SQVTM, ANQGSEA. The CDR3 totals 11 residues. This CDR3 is CSVEVLAEQYF. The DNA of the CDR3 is TGCAGCGTTGAGGTCCTGGCTGAGCAGTACTTC.

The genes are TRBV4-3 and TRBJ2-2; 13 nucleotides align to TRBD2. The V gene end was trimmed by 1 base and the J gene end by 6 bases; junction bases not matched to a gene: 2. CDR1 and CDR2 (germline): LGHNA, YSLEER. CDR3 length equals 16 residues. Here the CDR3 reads CASSQGTSGRSGELFF. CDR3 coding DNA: TGCGCCAGCAGCCAAGGGACTAGCGGGAGATCCGGGGAGCTGTTTTTT.

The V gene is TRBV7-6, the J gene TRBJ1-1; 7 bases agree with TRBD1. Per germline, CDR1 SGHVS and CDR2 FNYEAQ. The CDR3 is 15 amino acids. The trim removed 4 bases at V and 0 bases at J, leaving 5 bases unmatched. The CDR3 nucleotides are TGTGCCAGCAGCTCGTGGACAGGCATGAACACTGAAGCTTTCTTT. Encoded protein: CASSSWTGMNTEAFF.